This TCR beta chain was captured in a study of shared clonotypes between healthy human individuals. The protocol was immunoSEQ multiplex PCR, while the TCRdb copy is restricted to in-frame clones and leaves out a portion. The sample has more than 2 million clones, approximately 95% seen once. Terminally differentiated effector memory CD45RA+ cells were excluded by CCR7 positive selection of CD45RO-negative cells. The trim removed 6 bases at V and 2 bases at J, leaving 7 bases unmatched. The CDR3 contains 14 residues. Germline CDR1 is MNHEY and CDR2 is SMNVEV (reference sequence). The chain combines TRBV27 with TRBJ2-7; 7 nucleotides line up with TRBD1. Sample: naive CD8+ T cells sorted from blood. The clonotype was recovered from a young man in good health. In nucleotides, the CDR3 is TGTGCCAGCAGGCCAGGGACAGAAGCCTACGAGCAGTACTTC. This sequence encodes CASRPGTEAYEQYF.